This T cell receptor beta chain was recovered during a study of cytomegalovirus exposure and HLA in healthy donors. Comments on this clone: The antigen is not known.

Sequencing used immunoSEQ multiplex PCR; TCRdb keeps in-frame clones, though not all of them. In the table there are 50,000 to 65,000 clones, roughly 90% of which are singletons. General study results and limits: Some TCR beta chains (more than 150 of them) were listed as cytomegalovirus-associated.

Germline V gene lookup returns CDR1 SGHRS and CDR2 YFSETQ. The CDR3 is 13 amino acids. Trimming shortened V by 2 bases and J by 11 bases, and 16 bases separated the two germline ends. The sample comprised PBMCs. The V call is TRBV5-1, the J call TRBJ1-1, with a weak D call TRBD1 (5 bases). The sequence came from a woman between 18 and 29 years old in good health and CMV-seropositive. CDR3 in amino acids: CASSFGSGGEAFF. The CDR3 nucleotides read TGCGCCAGCAGCTTTGGGTCTGGGGGGGAGGCTTTCTTT.